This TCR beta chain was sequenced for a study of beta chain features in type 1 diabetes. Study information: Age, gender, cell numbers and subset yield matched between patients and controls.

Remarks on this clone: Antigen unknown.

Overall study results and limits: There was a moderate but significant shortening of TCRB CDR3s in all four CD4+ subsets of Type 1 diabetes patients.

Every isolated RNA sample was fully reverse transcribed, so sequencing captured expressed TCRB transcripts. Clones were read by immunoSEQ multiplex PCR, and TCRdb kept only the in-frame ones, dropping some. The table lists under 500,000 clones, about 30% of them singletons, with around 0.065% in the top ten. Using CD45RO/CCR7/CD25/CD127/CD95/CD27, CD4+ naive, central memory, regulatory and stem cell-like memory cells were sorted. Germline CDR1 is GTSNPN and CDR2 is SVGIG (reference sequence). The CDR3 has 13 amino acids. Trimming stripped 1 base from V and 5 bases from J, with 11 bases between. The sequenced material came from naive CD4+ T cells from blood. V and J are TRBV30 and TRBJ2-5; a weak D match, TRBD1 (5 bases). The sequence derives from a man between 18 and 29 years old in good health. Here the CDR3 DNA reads TGTGCCTGGAGTGATCAGGGATACGAGACCCAGTACTTC. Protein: CAWSDQGYETQYF.